This T cell receptor beta chain was recorded in a study of CD8+CD57+ T cells in acquired aplastic anemia. Study-wide background: Sorted cells (CD4+ and CD8+) yielded DNA amounts that averaged approximately 3.1 ug. Study conclusions and caveats: The same twenty-nine CD8+ CDR3 sequences occurred in patients and in controls. Simpson's diversity of CD8+ cells was not significantly different in patients compared with controls.

The germline V gene encodes CDR1 LNHNV and CDR2 YYDKDF (reference sequence). Trimming removed 5 bases from V and 3 bases from J, with 16 bases in between. CDR3 length equals 15 residues. TCR beta VDJ and CDR3 profiling used genomic DNA as template. Each CDR3 protein is one row after TCRdb ran MiXCR on the reads. This table holds about 270,000 distinct CDR3 sequences, 50% to 70% found once. This clonotype has a count of ten or more. Its target is not known. This TCR came from a human donor with severe aplastic anemia or a healthy control (not recorded which). The sequenced sample was sorted CD4+, CD8+, or CD8+CD57+ T cells (not recorded which) from PBMCs. This sequence joins TRBV15 and TRBJ2-5; D is perhaps TRBD2 (6 bases). The CDR3 here is CATSGSKDYEETQYF. The CDR3 coding sequence is TGTGCCACCAGCGGCTCGAAGGACTATGAAGAGACCCAGTACTTC.